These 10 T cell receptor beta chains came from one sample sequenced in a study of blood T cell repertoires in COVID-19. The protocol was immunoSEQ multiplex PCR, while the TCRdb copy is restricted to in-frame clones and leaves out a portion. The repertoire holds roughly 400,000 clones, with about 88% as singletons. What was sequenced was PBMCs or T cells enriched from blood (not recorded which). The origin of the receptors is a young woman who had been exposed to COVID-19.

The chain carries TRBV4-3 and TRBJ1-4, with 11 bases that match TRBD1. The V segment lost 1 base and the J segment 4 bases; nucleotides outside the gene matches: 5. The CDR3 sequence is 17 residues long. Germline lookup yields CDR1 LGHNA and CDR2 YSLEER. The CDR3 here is CASSQVGTGGGNEKLFF. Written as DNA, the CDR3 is TGCGCCAGCAGCCAAGTTGGGACAGGGGGGGGTAATGAAAAACTGTTTTTT.

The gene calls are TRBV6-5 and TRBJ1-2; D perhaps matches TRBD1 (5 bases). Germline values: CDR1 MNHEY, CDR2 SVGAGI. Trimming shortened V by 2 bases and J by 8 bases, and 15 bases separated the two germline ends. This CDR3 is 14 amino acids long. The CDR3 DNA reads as TGTGCCAGCAGTTACCGGGGGGTTTTAGGAGGCTACACCTTC. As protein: CASSYRGVLGGYTF.

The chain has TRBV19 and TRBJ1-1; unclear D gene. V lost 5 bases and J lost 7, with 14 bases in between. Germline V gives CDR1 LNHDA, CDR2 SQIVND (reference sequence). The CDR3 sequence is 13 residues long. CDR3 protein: CASSPALAGEAFF. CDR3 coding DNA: TGTGCCAGTAGTCCTGCCCTGGCAGGTGAAGCTTTCTTT. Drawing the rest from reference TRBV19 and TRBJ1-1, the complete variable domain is DGGITQSPKYLFRKEGQNVTLSCEQNLNHDAMYWYRQDPGQGLRLIYYSQIVNDFQKGDIAEGYSVSREKKESFPLTVTSAQKNPTAFYLCASSPALAGEAFFGQGTRLTVV.

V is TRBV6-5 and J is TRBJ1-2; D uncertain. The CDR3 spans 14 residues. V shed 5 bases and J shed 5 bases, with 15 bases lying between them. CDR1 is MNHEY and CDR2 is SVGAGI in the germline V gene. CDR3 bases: TGTGCCAGCAGTCCGGGGAGGTGGGAATATGGCTACACCTTC. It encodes CASSPGRWEYGYTF.

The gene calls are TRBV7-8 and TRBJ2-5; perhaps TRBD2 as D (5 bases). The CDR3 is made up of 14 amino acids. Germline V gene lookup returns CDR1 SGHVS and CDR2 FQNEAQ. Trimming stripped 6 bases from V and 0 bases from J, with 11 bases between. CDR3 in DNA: TGTGCCAGCAGAAACGGGGTCCACCAAGAGACCCAGTACTTC. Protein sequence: CASRNGVHQETQYF.

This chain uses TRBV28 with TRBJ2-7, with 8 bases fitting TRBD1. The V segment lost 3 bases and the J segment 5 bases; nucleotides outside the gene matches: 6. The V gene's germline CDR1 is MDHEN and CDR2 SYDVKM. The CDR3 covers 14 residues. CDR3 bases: TGTGCCAGCAGTTTCGATGACAGGGGACACGAGCAGTACTTC. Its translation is CASSFDDRGHEQYF.

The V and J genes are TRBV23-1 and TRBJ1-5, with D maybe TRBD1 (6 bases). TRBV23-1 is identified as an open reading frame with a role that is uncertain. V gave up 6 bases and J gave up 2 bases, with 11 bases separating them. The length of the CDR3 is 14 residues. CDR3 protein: CASRGGAGNQPQHF. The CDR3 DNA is TGCGCCAGCAGGGGGGGGGCTGGCAATCAGCCCCAGCATTTT.

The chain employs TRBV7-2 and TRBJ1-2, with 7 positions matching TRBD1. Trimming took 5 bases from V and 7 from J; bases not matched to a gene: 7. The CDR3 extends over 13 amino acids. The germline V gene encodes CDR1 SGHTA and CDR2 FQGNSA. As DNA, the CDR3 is TGTGCCAGCAGCCCCACAGGGGCTAGTGGCTACACCTTC. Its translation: CASSPTGASGYTF.

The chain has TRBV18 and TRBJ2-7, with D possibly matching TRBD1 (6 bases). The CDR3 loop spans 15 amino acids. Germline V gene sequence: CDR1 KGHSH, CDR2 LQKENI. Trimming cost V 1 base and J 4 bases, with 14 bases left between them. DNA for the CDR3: TGTGCCAGCTCACCACTCGAGGCAGGGGCATACGAGCAGTACTTC. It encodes CASSPLEAGAYEQYF.

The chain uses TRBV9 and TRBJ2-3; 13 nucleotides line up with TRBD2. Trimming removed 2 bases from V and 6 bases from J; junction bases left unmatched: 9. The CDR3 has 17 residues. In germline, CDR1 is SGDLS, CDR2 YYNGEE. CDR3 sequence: CASSVSPTSGGYDTQYF. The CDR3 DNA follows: TGTGCCAGCAGCGTTTCCCCGACTAGCGGGGGGTACGATACGCAGTATTTT.